This passage covers 15 T cell receptor beta chains from one sample sequenced in a study of cytomegalovirus exposure and HLA in healthy donors. With 60 Vbeta and 13 Jbeta primers, the PCR was carried out. Repertoires were generated with immunoSEQ multiplex PCR, while TCRdb's copy carries only in-frame clones and drops some. The sample records 180,000 or so clones, approximately 80% being singletons. Sequencing input: PBMCs. The origin of the receptors is a girl between 10 and 17 years old in good health and CMV-seropositive.

The genes are TRBV6-5 and TRBJ1-2; no clear D. The CDR3 is 12 amino acids. Trimming took 4 bases from V and 8 from J, leaving 11 bases between them. Germline V lookup: CDR1 MNHEY, CDR2 SVGAGI. The CDR3 nucleotides read TGTGCCAGCAGTTCCCTAGTTGGGGGCTACACCTTC. It encodes CASSSLVGGYTF.

J is TRBJ2-7 and V is TRBV27; 9 bases align to TRBD1. Germline-derived CDR1 and CDR2 are MNHEY and SMNVEV (reference sequence). V shed 7 bases and J 7 bases; nucleotides not matched to a gene: 11. This CDR3 contains 14 residues. CDR3 protein: CASTSGTGIVEQYF. The CDR3 DNA reads as TGTGCCAGCACCTCCGGGACAGGGATAGTGGAGCAGTACTTC.

CDR3 residues: CASSPGVGEAFF. The CDR3, as DNA: TGTGCCAGCAGCCCAGGGGTTGGGGAAGCTTTCTTT. The rearrangement links TRBV5-4 to TRBJ1-1, with D maybe TRBD1 (6 bases). Trimming pared 4 bases from V and 8 bases from J, leaving 12 bases between. The length of the CDR3 is 12 residues. Germline CDR1 and CDR2: SGHNT and YYREEE (reference sequence).

J is TRBJ1-1 and V is TRBV27; D may be TRBD1 (5 bases). The CDR3 spans 14 residues. Looked up from germline, CDR1 is MNHEY and CDR2 is SMNVEV (reference sequence). V was trimmed by 4 bases and J by 1 base, leaving 10 bases between them. The CDR3 loop is CASSYHGQNTEAFF. The DNA for the CDR3 is TGTGCCAGCAGTTACCACGGACAGAACACTGAAGCTTTCTTT.

The chain joins TRBV6-1 to TRBJ2-3, with D possibly TRBD1 on 6 matching bases. Germline loops: CDR1 MNHNS, CDR2 SASEGT. Trimming pared 6 bases from V and 1 base from J, leaving 14 bases between. The CDR3 is 15 residues long. The CDR3 nucleotides are TGTGCCAGCAGCGTGGACAGTGTGGGCACAGATACGCAGTATTTT. This encodes CASSVDSVGTDTQYF.

The V gene is TRBV13, the J gene TRBJ2-7, with 10 bases identical to TRBD1. CDR1 is PRHDT, CDR2 FYEKMQ, per germline (reference sequence). This CDR3 region has 15 residues. The J segment lost 5 bases and the V segment lost 4 bases, leaving 8 bases of the junction unmatched. CDR3 bases: TGTGCCAGCAGCTCGGGGACAGGGGCCGTCAACGAGCAGTACTTC. Amino acid sequence: CASSSGTGAVNEQYF.

This clone appeared once. The rearrangement uses TRBV9 and TRBJ2-3, with D possibly being TRBD2 (6 bases). Deletions cut 0 bases from V and 2 bases from J, with 16 bases between. CDR1 is SGDLS and CDR2 is YYNGEE in the germline V gene. The length of the CDR3 is 17 residues. The CDR3 coding sequence is TGTGCCAGCAGCGTAGAGGGTGGCGGGGTGGTCACAGATACGCAGTATTTT. It encodes CASSVEGGGVVTDTQYF.

Written as DNA, the CDR3 is TGTGCCAGCAGCTTCGCCCTGGGACTACCCCAAGAGACCCAGTACTTC. This encodes CASSFALGLPQETQYF. This chain uses TRBV5-8 with TRBJ2-5; 7 bases agree with TRBD2. Trimming at V came to 2 bases and at J to 1 base, leaving 8 bases not matched to a gene. From germline, CDR1 is SGHTS and CDR2 YDEGEE. The CDR3 has 16 amino acids. Supplemented by reference TRBV5-8 and TRBJ2-5, the full variable domain reads EAGVTQSPTHLIKTRGQQATLRCSPISGHTSVYWYQQALGLGLQFLLWYDEGEERNRGNFPPRFSGRQFPNYSSELNVNALELEDSALYLCASSFALGLPQETQYFGPGTRLLVL.

The rearrangement links TRBV14 to TRBJ2-3, with a tentative D call TRBD2 (6 bases). V lost 8 bases and J lost 5, with 20 bases in between. The CDR3 loop spans 15 amino acids. Germline CDR1 is SGHDN and CDR2 is FVKESK. The DNA of the CDR3 is TGTGCCAGCGCTCGGGCGGGACGGTGGGAAGATACGCAGTATTTT. Translating it yields CASARAGRWEDTQYF.

This clone showed up just once. V and J are TRBV7-8 and TRBJ2-7; D unclear. The germline gives CDR1 SGHVS, CDR2 FQNEAQ. The CDR3 loop spans 14 amino acids. V was pared by 3 bases and J by 1 base, with 10 bases between. The CDR3 is CASSFPTRSYEQYF. CDR3 DNA: TGTGCCAGCAGCTTCCCCACCAGATCCTACGAGCAGTACTTC.

This clone was counted a single time. The chain employs TRBV6-6 and TRBJ2-5; 7 nucleotides line up with TRBD1. The V gene's germline CDR1 is MNHNY and CDR2 SVGAGI (reference sequence). V was pared by 8 bases and J by 2 bases, with 2 bases of the junction left unmatched. This CDR3 region has 12 residues. The chain's CDR3 is CASQGDQETQYF. DNA for the CDR3: TGTGCCAGCCAGGGGGATCAAGAGACCCAGTACTTC.

The V call is TRBV10-3, the J call TRBJ2-5, with a possible D match to TRBD1 (7 bases). Germline-derived CDR1 and CDR2 are ENHRY and SYGVKD. There are 15 residues in the CDR3. The germline V and J ends were trimmed by 6 bases and 9 bases, with 23 bases remaining between them. CDR3 nucleotide sequence: TGTGCCATCAGCCCCAGGGGGGACAGTGGGTTCCCCCAGTACTTC. It codes for CAISPRGDSGFPQYF.

The chain uses TRBV7-3 and TRBJ1-3; 7 bases match TRBD1. Germline V CDR1 and CDR2: SGHTA, FQGTGA. Unmatched junction bases numbered 7, after V lost 5 bases and J lost 0 bases. This CDR3 comprises 16 residues. For the CDR3, the DNA is TGTGCCAGCAGCCTATCGGGACAGAACTCTGGAAACACCATATATTTT. This encodes CASSLSGQNSGNTIYF.

The gene calls are TRBV6-5 and TRBJ1-5; D unclear. CDR1 MNHEY and CDR2 SVGAGI come from the germline V gene. CDR3 size: 15 residues. V was shortened by 2 bases and J by 1 base, with 9 bases between the two germline ends. This CDR3 reads CASSYGRFSNQPQHF. The CDR3 coding sequence is TGTGCCAGCAGTTACGGCAGGTTCAGCAATCAGCCCCAGCATTTT.

V and J are TRBV11-2 and TRBJ2-1; 9 positions agree with TRBD2. The CDR3 is made up of 14 amino acids. Trimming at V came to 5 bases and at J to 5 bases, leaving 4 bases not matched to a gene. Germline CDR1 SGHAT, CDR2 FQNNGV. As DNA, the CDR3 is TGTGCCAGCAGCCTGGGACTAGCCGACAATGAGCAGTTCTTC. As protein: CASSLGLADNEQFF.